A single sample is the source of the 9 T cell receptor beta chains below, sequenced in a study of STAT5B mutations in CD4+ large granular lymphocyte leukemia. Sequencing used immunoSEQ multiplex PCR; TCRdb keeps in-frame clones, though not all of them. Among 22,000 or so clones listed, 82% were seen once. Sequenced input: CD4+ T cells from blood buffy coats. Receptors were obtained from a human donor in good health.

The chain joins TRBV6-6 to TRBJ2-2; no firm D call. Germline V lookup: CDR1 MNHNY, CDR2 SVGAGI (reference sequence). V lost 2 bases and J 4 bases, leaving 5 bases between the germline ends. CDR3 size: 13 residues. CDR3 sequence reads: CASSYPRTGELFF. CDR3 coding DNA: TGTGCCAGCAGTTACCCACGCACCGGGGAGCTGTTTTTT.

V usage is TRBV15 and J usage is TRBJ2-5; D possibly corresponds to TRBD2 (6 bases). The CDR3 is 17 residues long. The germline gives CDR1 LNHNV, CDR2 YYDKDF (reference sequence). Trimming stripped 5 bases from V and 2 bases from J, with 21 bases between. For the CDR3, the DNA is TGTGCCACCAGCCCGGGCGGGCGGGGAGGCGCACAAGAGACCCAGTACTTC. Protein sequence: CATSPGGRGGAQETQYF. Complete variable domain (other parts from reference TRBV15 and TRBJ2-5): DAMVIQNPRYQVTQFGKPVTLSCSQTLNHNVMYWYQQKSSQAPKLLFHYYDKDFNNEADTPDNFQSRRPNTSFCFLDIRSPGLGDTAMYLCATSPGGRGGAQETQYFGPGTRLLVL.

CDR3 nucleotides: TGTGCCAGCAGCGGGGCCTTAGGGGGCAATGAGCAGTTCTTC. Encoded protein: CASSGALGGNEQFF. The chain links TRBV7-9 to TRBJ2-1; perhaps TRBD1 as D (6 bases). Germline assignment: CDR1 SEHNR and CDR2 FQNEAQ (reference sequence). The germline V and J ends were trimmed by 5 bases and 6 bases, with 14 bases remaining between them. The length of the CDR3 is 14 residues. Drawing the rest from reference TRBV7-9 and TRBJ2-1, the complete variable domain is DTGVSQNPRHKITKRGQNVTFRCDPISEHNRLYWYRQTLGQGPEFLTYFQNEAQLEKSRLLSDRFSAERPKGSFSTLEIQRTEQGDSAMYLCASSGALGGNEQFFGPGTRLTVL.

The chain recombines TRBV27 with TRBJ2-5; 10 bases agree with TRBD2. J gave up 5 bases and V 4 bases, and 7 bases lay outside the gene matches. CDR1 MNHEY and CDR2 SMNVEV come from the germline V gene (reference sequence). This CDR3 is 15 amino acids long. CDR3 loop: CASSSAGGPGETQYF. The CDR3 DNA reads TGTGCCAGCAGTTCAGCGGGGGGGCCTGGTGAGACCCAGTACTTC.

The gene calls are TRBV5-1 and TRBJ2-7, with 10 bases matching TRBD2. V trimming: 4 bases; J trimming: 3 bases; junction bases outside the gene matches: 16. The CDR3 sequence is 18 residues long. The germline CDR1 and CDR2 sequences are SGHRS and YFSETQ. The chain's CDR3 is CASSQGEGLAAALYEQYF. CDR3 DNA sequence: TGCGCCAGCAGCCAGGGTGAAGGACTAGCGGCAGCCCTCTACGAGCAGTACTTC.

Only a few counts were recorded for this clone. This chain connects TRBV19 to TRBJ2-2; 7 nucleotides match TRBD1. J gave up 0 bases and V 6 bases, and 7 bases lay outside the gene matches. Per germline, CDR1 LNHDA and CDR2 SQIVND (reference sequence). This CDR3 spans 16 amino acids. CDR3 residues: CASSPADRANTGELFF. The CDR3 nucleotides read TGTGCCAGTAGCCCCGCAGACAGGGCGAACACCGGGGAGCTGTTTTTT.

CDR3 DNA: TGTGCCATCAGAAGTGATAGCGGGGGAGGGGACAATGAGCAGTTCTTC. Its protein is CAIRSDSGGGDNEQFF. The V call is TRBV10-3, the J call TRBJ2-1; 9 nucleotides line up with TRBD2. With V trimmed by 6 bases and J by 5 bases, 11 bases remained unmatched. Germline V gives CDR1 ENHRY, CDR2 SYGVKD. CDR3 length: 16 amino acids.

The CDR3 DNA sequence: TGCGCCAGCAGTGAGTTGGTGGGGCGCGAGCAGTACTTC. As protein: CASSELVGREQYF. J is TRBJ2-7 and V is TRBV10-2; D might be TRBD1 (5 bases). Germline CDR1 reads WSHSY; CDR2 reads SAAADI. The CDR3 runs to 13 residues. V lost 1 base and J lost 6, with 10 bases in between.

A single count supports this clone. The chain couples TRBV27 to TRBJ2-7, with 8 bases identical to TRBD2. V shed 5 bases and J 5 bases; nucleotides not matched to a gene: 5. The CDR3 sequence is 13 residues long. Germline lookup yields CDR1 MNHEY and CDR2 SMNVEV (reference sequence). The CDR3 DNA reads as TGTGCCAGCAGTCTCCGGGGGGGGGACGAGCAGTACTTC. Translated, it gives CASSLRGGDEQYF.